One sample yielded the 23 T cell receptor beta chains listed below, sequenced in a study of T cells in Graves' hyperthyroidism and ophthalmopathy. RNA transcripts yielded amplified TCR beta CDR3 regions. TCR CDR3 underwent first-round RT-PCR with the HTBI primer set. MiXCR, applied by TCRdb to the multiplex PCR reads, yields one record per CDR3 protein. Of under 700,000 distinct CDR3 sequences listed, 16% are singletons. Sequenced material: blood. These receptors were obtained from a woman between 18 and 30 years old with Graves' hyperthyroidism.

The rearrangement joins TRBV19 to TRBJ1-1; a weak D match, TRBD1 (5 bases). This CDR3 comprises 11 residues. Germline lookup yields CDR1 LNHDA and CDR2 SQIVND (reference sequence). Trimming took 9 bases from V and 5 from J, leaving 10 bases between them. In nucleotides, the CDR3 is TGTGCCAGCGCCCGGGGGACTGAAGCTTTCTTT. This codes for CASARGTEAFF.

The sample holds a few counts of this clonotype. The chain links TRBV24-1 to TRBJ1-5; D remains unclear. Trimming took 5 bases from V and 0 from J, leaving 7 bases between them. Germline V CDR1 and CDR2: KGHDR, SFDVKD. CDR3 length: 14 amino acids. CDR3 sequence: CATSGPYSNQPQHF. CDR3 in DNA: TGTGCCACCAGTGGGCCATATAGCAATCAGCCCCAGCATTTT.

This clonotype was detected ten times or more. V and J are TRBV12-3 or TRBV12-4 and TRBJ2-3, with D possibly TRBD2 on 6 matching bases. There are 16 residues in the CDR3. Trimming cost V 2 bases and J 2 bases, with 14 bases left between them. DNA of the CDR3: TGTGCCAGCAGTTTATCCGGGGGTGAATACACAGATACGCAGTATTTT. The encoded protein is CASSLSGGEYTDTQYF.

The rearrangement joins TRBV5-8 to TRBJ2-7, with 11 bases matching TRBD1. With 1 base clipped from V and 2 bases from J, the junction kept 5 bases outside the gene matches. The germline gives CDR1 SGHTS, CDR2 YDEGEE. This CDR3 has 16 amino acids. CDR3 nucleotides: TGTGCCAGCAGCTTGTTAAGGACAGGGGGCACCTACGAGCAGTACTTC. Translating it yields CASSLLRTGGTYEQYF.

CDR3 sequence: CASSPAGARAKNIQYF. Written as DNA, the CDR3 is TGTGCCAGCTCACCCGCGGGGGCTCGGGCCAAAAACATTCAGTACTTC. The chain has TRBV28 and TRBJ2-4; a weak D match, TRBD2 (7 bases). CDR1 is MDHEN, CDR2 SYDVKM, per germline. Between the trimmed V and J ends, which lost 8 bases and 1 base, there was a span of 18 bases. The CDR3 covers 16 residues.

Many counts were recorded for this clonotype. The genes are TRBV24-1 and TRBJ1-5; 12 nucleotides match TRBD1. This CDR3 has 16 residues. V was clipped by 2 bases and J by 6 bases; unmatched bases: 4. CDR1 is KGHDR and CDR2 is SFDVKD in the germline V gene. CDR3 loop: CATSDSGQGATQPQHF. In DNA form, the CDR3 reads TGTGCCACCAGTGATTCGGGACAGGGGGCCACTCAGCCCCAGCATTTT.

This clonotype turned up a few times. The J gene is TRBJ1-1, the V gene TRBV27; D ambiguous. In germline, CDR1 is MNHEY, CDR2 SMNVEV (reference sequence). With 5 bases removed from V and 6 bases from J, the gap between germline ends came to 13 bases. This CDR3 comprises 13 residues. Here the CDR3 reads CASSRRAFAEAFF. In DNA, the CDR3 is TGTGCCAGCAGTAGACGGGCCTTCGCTGAAGCTTTCTTT.

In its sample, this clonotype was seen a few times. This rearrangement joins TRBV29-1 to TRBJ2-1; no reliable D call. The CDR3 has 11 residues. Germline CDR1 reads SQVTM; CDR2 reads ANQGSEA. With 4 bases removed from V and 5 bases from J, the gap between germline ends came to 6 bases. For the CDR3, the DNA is TGCAGCGTTGGACTCGACAATGAGCAGTTCTTC. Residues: CSVGLDNEQFF.

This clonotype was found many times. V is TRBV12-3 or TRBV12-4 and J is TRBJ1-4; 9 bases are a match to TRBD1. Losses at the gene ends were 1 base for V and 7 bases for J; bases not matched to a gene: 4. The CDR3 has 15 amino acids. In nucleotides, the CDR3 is TGTGCCAGCAGTTTAGGGACAGGGGAAGGTGAAAAACTGTTTTTT. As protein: CASSLGTGEGEKLFF.

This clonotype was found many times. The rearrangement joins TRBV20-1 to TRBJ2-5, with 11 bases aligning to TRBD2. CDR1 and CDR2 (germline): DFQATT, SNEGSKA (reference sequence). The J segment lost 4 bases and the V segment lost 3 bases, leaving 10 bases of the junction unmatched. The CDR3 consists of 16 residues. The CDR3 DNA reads TGCAGTGCTAGCGACCCTAGCGGGGGGCCAGGAGAGACCCAGTACTTC. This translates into CSASDPSGGPGETQYF.

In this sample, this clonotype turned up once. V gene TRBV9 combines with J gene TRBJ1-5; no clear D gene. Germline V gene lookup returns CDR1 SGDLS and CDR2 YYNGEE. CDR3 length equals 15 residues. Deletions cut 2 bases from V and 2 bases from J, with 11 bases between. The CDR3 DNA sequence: TGTGCCAGCAGCGTCAGAGGTGGCCGCAATCAGCCCCAGCATTTT. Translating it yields CASSVRGGRNQPQHF.

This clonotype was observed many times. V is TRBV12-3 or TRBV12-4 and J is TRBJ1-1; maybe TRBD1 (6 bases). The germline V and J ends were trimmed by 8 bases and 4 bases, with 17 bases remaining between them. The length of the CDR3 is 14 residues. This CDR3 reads CASATQGRATEAFF. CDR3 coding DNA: TGTGCCAGCGCAACCCAGGGGAGGGCCACTGAAGCTTTCTTT.

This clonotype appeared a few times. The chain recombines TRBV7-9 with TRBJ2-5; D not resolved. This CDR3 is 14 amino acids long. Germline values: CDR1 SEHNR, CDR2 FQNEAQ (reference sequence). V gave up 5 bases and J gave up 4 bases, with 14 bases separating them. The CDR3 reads CASSPRVFSETQYF. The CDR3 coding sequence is TGTGCCAGCAGCCCCCGGGTCTTCTCAGAGACCCAGTACTTC.

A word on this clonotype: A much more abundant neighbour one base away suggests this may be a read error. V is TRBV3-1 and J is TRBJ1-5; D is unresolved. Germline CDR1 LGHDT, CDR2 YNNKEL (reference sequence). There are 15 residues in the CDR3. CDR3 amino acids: CASSQGLSKNQPPHF. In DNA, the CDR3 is TGTGCCAGCAGCCAAGGGCTTTCCAAGAATCAGCCCCCGCATTTT.

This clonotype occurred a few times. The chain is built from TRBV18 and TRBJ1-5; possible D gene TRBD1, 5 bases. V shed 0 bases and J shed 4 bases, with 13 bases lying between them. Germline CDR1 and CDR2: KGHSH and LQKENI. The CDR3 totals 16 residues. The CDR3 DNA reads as TGTGCCAGCTCACCACCGCTTTCAGGGAAAAATCAGCCCCAGCATTTT. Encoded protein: CASSPPLSGKNQPQHF.

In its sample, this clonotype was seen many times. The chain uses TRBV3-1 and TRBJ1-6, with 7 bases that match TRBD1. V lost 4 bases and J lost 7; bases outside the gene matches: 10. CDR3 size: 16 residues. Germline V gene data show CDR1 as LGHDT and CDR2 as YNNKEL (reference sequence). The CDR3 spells CASSRLGQGGNSPLHF. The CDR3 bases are TGTGCCAGCAGCCGACTGGGGCAGGGGGGCAATTCACCCCTCCACTTT.

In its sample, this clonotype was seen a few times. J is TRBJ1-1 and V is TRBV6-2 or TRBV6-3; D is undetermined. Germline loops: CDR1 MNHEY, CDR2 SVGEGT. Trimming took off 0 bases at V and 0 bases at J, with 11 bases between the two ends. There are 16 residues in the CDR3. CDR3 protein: CASSYSGLNMNTEAFF. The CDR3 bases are TGTGCCAGCAGTTACTCCGGACTGAATATGAACACTGAAGCTTTCTTT.

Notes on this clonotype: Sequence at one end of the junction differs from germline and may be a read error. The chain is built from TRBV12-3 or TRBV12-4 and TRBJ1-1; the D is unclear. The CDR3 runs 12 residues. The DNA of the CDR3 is TGTGCCAGCAGCTTAGCAGCCAGCAAAGCTTTCTTT. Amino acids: CASSLAASKAFF.

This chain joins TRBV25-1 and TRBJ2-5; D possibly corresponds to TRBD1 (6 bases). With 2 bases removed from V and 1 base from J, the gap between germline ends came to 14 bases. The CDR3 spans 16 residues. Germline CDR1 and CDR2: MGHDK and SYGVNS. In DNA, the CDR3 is TGTGCCAGCAGTGAAAGGGACACCCGCCTCCAAGAGACCCAGTACTTC. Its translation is CASSERDTRLQETQYF. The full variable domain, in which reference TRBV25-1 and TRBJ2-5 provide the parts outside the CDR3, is EADIYQTPRYLVIGTGKKITLECSQTMGHDKMYWYQQDPGMELHLIHYSYGVNSTEKGDLSSESTVSRIRTEHFPLTLESARPSHTSQYLCASSERDTRLQETQYFGPGTRLLVL.

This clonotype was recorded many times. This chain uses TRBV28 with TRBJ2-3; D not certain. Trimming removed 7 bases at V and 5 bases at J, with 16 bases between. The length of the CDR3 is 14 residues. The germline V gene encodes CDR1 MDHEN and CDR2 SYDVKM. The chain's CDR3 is CASTQDPGGDTQYF. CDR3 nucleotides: TGTGCCAGCACCCAAGATCCGGGCGGAGATACGCAGTATTTT. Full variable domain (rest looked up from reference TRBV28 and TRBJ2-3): DVKVTQSSRYLVKRTGEKVFLECVQDMDHENMFWYRQDPGLGLRLIYFSYDVKMKEKGDIPEGYSVSREKKERFSLILESASTNQTSMYLCASTQDPGGDTQYFGPGTRLTVL.

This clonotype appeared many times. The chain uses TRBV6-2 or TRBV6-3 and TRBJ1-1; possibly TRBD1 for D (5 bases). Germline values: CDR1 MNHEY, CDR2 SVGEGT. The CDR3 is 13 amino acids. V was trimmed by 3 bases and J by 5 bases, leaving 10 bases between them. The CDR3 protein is CASSYSRATEAFF. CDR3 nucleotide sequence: TGTGCCAGCAGTTATTCCAGGGCGACTGAAGCTTTCTTT.

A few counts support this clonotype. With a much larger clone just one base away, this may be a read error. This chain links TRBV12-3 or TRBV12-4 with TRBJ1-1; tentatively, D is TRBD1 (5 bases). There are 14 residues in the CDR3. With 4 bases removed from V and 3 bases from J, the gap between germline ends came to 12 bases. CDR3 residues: CASSSGTPDTEAFF. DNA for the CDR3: TGTGCCAGCAGTTCCGGGACGCCGGACACTGAAGCTTTCTTT.

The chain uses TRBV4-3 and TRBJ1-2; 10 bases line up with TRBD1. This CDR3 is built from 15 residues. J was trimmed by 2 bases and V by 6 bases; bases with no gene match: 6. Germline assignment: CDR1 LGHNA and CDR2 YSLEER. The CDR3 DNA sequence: TGCGCCAGCAGAGACCGGGACAGGGGAAACTATGGCTACACCTTC. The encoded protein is CASRDRDRGNYGYTF.